Listed below are T cell receptor beta chains from one sample, sequenced in a study of CD8 T cells in ankylosing spondylitis. TCRdb fed the 5' RACE reads into MiXCR, producing one record per CDR3 protein. Of fewer than 400,000 distinct CDR3 sequences in the sample, 7% to 9% are singletons; the top ten hold roughly 15%. Specimen: blood, either unsorted or a sorted T cell fraction (not recorded which). The receptors here all came from a male donor with ankylosing spondylitis. The CDR3 runs from the conserved cysteine through the conserved F or W. The order of the fields is CDR3 length, J gene, D gene, clone size, V gene, CDR3 DNA, CDR3 protein. D genes are given only for firm matches. Where a row states a size, it is once, few, many or the class of an expanded clone; other rows omit it.

>13|TRBJ2-7|NA|few|TRBV7-9
TGTGCCAGCAGCTCGGGACCTCTTGAGGAGCAGTACTTC
CASSSGPLEEQYF
>16|TRBJ2-7|TRBD2|NA|TRBV6-2/TRBV6-3
TGTGCCAGCAGACCCACAGCGGGAGGGGGACCCTACGAGCAGTACTTC
CASRPTAGGGPYEQYF
>11|TRBJ2-1|NA|NA|TRBV20-1
TGCAGTGCTTATCTAGCGAATGAGCAGTTCTTC
CSAYLANEQFF
>14|TRBJ1-3|NA|NA|TRBV9
TGTGCCAGCAGCGCCCAGACGTCTGGAAACACCATATATTTT
CASSAQTSGNTIYF
>13|TRBJ2-1|NA|many|TRBV20-1
TGCAGTGCCCCCCCACAGGGTGGGAATGAGCAGTTCTTC
CSAPPQGGNEQFF
>12|TRBJ1-1|NA|NA|TRBV30
TGTGCCTGGACAATCAAGGGGGGAGGAGCTTTCTTT
CAWTIKGGGAFF
>18|TRBJ2-3|TRBD1|NA|TRBV19
TGTGCCAGTAGAGCCAGGGGACAGGGAGCACGGAACACAGATACGCAGTATTTT
CASRARGQGARNTDTQYF
>12|TRBJ1-4|TRBD1|few|TRBV12-3/TRBV12-4
TGTGCCAGCAGTCTCGGACAGGCAAAACTGTTTTTT
CASSLGQAKLFF
>15|TRBJ2-7|NA|few|TRBV9
TGTGCCAGCAGCGTAGGGGGGGAAAACTCCTACGAGCAGTACTTC
CASSVGGENSYEQYF
>13|TRBJ2-2|TRBD1|NA|TRBV12-3/TRBV12-4
TGTGCCAGCAGTGTACAGGGGTCCGGGGAGCTGTTTTTT
CASSVQGSGELFF
>14|TRBJ1-3|NA|few|TRBV5-1
TGCGCCAGCCCGTTCCGGACGACTGGAAACACCATATATTTT
CASPFRTTGNTIYF
>14|TRBJ1-1|NA|NA|TRBV10-3
TGTGCCATCAGGGGGGAAAGGGGAAACACTGAAGCTTTCTTT
CAIRGERGNTEAFF
>16|TRBJ2-3|NA|many|TRBV11-2
TGTGCCAGCAGCTTATCGCGGGACTCAAGCACAGATACGCAGTATTTT
CASSLSRDSSTDTQYF
>15|TRBJ2-2|NA|NA|TRBV5-5
TGTGCCAGCAGCCCCTGGTATTGGGTCACCGGGGAGCTGTTTTTT
CASSPWYWVTGELFF
>16|TRBJ1-1|NA|NA|TRBV28
TGTGCCAGCAGTTCCTCGAGGGGGGCAGGGGTCACTGAAGCTTTCTTT
CASSSSRGAGVTEAFF
>12|TRBJ1-1|NA|many|TRBV20-1
TGCAGTGCTAGACCCTCTAACACTGAAGCTTTCTTT
CSARPSNTEAFF
>12|TRBJ2-1|NA|many|TRBV29-1
TGCAGCGTTGAACTGGCGGACAATGAGCAGTTCTTC
CSVELADNEQFF
>16|TRBJ1-5|NA|many|TRBV5-1
TGCGCCAGCAGCTTGGGGGCAGGTTATAGCAATCAGCCCCAGCATTTT
CASSLGAGYSNQPQHF
>16|TRBJ2-5|TRBD1|NA|TRBV19
TGTGCCAGTAGTATAAACAGGGGGCTCGACCAAGAGACCCAGTACTTC
CASSINRGLDQETQYF
>13|TRBJ2-2|NA|few|TRBV14
TGTGCCAGCACTGGGGGAAACTCCGGGGAGCTGTTTTTT
CASTGGNSGELFF
>13|TRBJ1-2|NA|few|TRBV2
TGTGCCAGCAGTGATTTCAGGATTGGCGGCTACACCTTC
CASSDFRIGGYTF
>11|TRBJ2-5|NA|few|TRBV29-1
TGCAGCGTTTCGGTGGGGGAGACCCAGTACTTC
CSVSVGETQYF
>14|TRBJ2-3|TRBD1|NA|TRBV6-2/TRBV6-3
TGTGCCAGCACTCTCGACAGGGGGACCGATACGCAGTATTTT
CASTLDRGTDTQYF
>12|TRBJ2-5|NA|NA|TRBV6-2/TRBV6-3
TGTGCCAGCACTCCCCCGGGTGAGACCCAGTACTTC
CASTPPGETQYF
>17|TRBJ2-1|NA|NA|TRBV12-3/TRBV12-4
TGTGCCAGCAGTGAAAATGGTGTGGGTACTGGATACAATGAGCAGTTCTTC
CASSENGVGTGYNEQFF
>13|TRBJ1-4|NA|few|TRBV10-3
TGTGCCACTGGACAGCGAACTAATGAAAAACTGTTTTTT
CATGQRTNEKLFF
>14|TRBJ1-6|TRBD1|many|TRBV12-3/TRBV12-4
TGTGCCAGCAGTCGACAGGGAGGGTTGTCACCCCTCCACTTT
CASSRQGGLSPLHF
>12|TRBJ2-3|NA|few|TRBV5-6
TGTGCCAGCAGCTTCTCCAGGGCTACGCAGTATTTT
CASSFSRATQYF
>15|TRBJ1-6|TRBD1|few|TRBV20-1
TGCAGTGCTAGAGAAGGACAGGGGGGAGGAGTGGCCCTCCACTTT
CSAREGQGGGVALHF
>15|TRBJ2-7|NA|few|TRBV15
TGTGCCACCAGCAGAGAAGGACAGCTCTCCTACGAGCAGTACTTC
CATSREGQLSYEQYF
>15|TRBJ2-5|TRBD2|few|TRBV29-1
TGCAGCGTTGAACCACTAGCGGGAGTCCGGGAGACCCAGTACTTC
CSVEPLAGVRETQYF
>16|TRBJ2-2|TRBD1|many|TRBV6-1
TGTGCCAGCAGTGGACAGGGGGGGACGAACACCGGGGAGCTGTTTTTT
CASSGQGGTNTGELFF
>16|TRBJ2-5|TRBD2|NA|TRBV2
TGTGCCAGCAGTGAAGCAGTAGCGGGAGGGTCGGAGACCCAGTACTTC
CASSEAVAGGSETQYF
>14|TRBJ2-7|TRBD2|few|TRBV27
TGTGCCAGCAGTTTATCCACTAGCGACTACGAGCAGTACTTC
CASSLSTSDYEQYF
>15|TRBJ2-7|NA|few|TRBV18
TGTGCCAGCTCACCACCCCGAGGGTTCACCTACGAGCAGTACTTC
CASSPPRGFTYEQYF
>16|TRBJ1-5|NA|NA|TRBV11-2
TGTGCCAGCAGCGTGGGTCTAGGGATAGTGAATCAGCCCCAGCATTTT
CASSVGLGIVNQPQHF
>15|TRBJ2-5|NA|few|TRBV2
TGTGCCAGCAGTGAATGGTCAGGGGCCGGAGAGACCCAGTACTTC
CASSEWSGAGETQYF
>17|TRBJ2-3|TRBD2|few|TRBV5-1
TGCGCCAGCAGCTTCCCTAGCGGGAGGTTCGGGGCAGATACGCAGTATTTT
CASSFPSGRFGADTQYF
>15|TRBJ2-7|NA|few|TRBV5-1
TGCGCCAGCAGACCCGGGACGGGGTATTCCTACGAGCAGTACTTC
CASRPGTGYSYEQYF
>12|TRBJ2-7|NA|NA|TRBV6-5
TGTGCCAGCAGCCCTGGGGGAGACGAGCAGTACTTC
CASSPGGDEQYF
>13|TRBJ2-3|NA|NA|TRBV20-1
TGCAGTGTGCTTCAGCGGAGCACAGATACGCAGTATTTT
CSVLQRSTDTQYF
>13|TRBJ2-1|NA|NA|TRBV5-5
TGTGCCAGCGGACAGACAGATTACAATGAGCAGTTCTTC
CASGQTDYNEQFF
>15|TRBJ2-3|NA|few|TRBV28
TGTGCCAGTGCGCGGGGTGGGTTTGAAGCAGATACGCAGTATTTT
CASARGGFEADTQYF
>15|TRBJ2-1|TRBD2|NA|TRBV5-1
TGCGCCAGCAGCTTGGAAGCGGGAGGGCCCGATGAGCAGTTCTTC
CASSLEAGGPDEQFF
>11|TRBJ2-3|NA|NA|TRBV6-5
TGTGCCAGCATGAGCACAGATACGCAGTATTTT
CASMSTDTQYF
>13|TRBJ1-1|NA|many|TRBV20-1
TGCAGCCAGGGTAACCCTATGAACACTGAAGCTTTCTTT
CSQGNPMNTEAFF
>14|TRBJ2-5|TRBD2|few|TRBV28
TGTGCCAGCAGATTAGCGGGGGGAGTGGAGACCCAGTACTTC
CASRLAGGVETQYF
>14|TRBJ2-1|NA|NA|TRBV5-1
TGCGCCAGCAGCCCGGGTGGTGGGCTAGCGCGAGAGTTCTTC
CASSPGGGLAREFF
>16|TRBJ2-1|NA|NA|TRBV11-3
TGTGCCAGCAGCTTAGGGGTAGCGACGACCTACAATGAGCAGTTCTTC
CASSLGVATTYNEQFF
>17|TRBJ2-1|TRBD2|NA|TRBV14
TGTGCCAGCAGCCGCTTTGCGGGAGGAGGGGCCTACAATGAGCAGTTCTTC
CASSRFAGGGAYNEQFF
>15|TRBJ1-4|NA|NA|TRBV3-1
TGTGCCAGCAGCCAAGTCAGGGGAAGTAATGAAAAACTGTTTTTT
CASSQVRGSNEKLFF
>13|TRBJ2-1|NA|few|TRBV29-1
TGCAGCGGGCTTTTGAGGATATACAATGAGCAGTTCTTC
CSGLLRIYNEQFF
>16|TRBJ2-6|TRBD1|few|TRBV7-2
TGTGCCAGCAGCCTGGACAGGGGGCGTGGGGCCAACGTCCTGACTTTC
CASSLDRGRGANVLTF
>11|TRBJ1-3|NA|NA|TRBV20-1
TGCAGTGCTAGAGATTTAAACACCATATATTTT
CSARDLNTIYF
>15|TRBJ2-7|TRBD1|many|TRBV15
TGTGCCACCAGCAGAAGGGGACAGGGTGTTCTCGAGCAGTACTTC
CATSRRGQGVLEQYF
>14|TRBJ2-6|NA|NA|TRBV10-3
TGTGCCACGATTGACATCGTTGGGGCCAACGTCCTGACTTTC
CATIDIVGANVLTF
>19|TRBJ2-2|TRBD2|many|TRBV28
TGTGCCAGCAGTGGGCGTAGCGGGAGGTTATATGGGAACACCGGGGAGCTGTTTTTT
CASSGRSGRLYGNTGELFF